A single sample gave rise to the 15 T cell receptor beta chains below, sequenced in a study of cytomegalovirus exposure and HLA in healthy donors. Sequencing was performed with immunoSEQ multiplex PCR; in TCRdb, only in-frame clones are kept and a portion is missing. Of around 250,000 clones listed, about 90% are singletons. The sample comprised PBMCs. The receptors shown here come from a woman aged 25-40 years in good health and CMV-seronegative.

This clone has a handful of counts. The chain uses TRBV2 and TRBJ1-2; a weak D match, TRBD1 (5 bases). The CDR3 consists of 15 residues. CDR1 is SNHLY and CDR2 is FYNNEI in the germline V gene. V lost 2 bases and J 7 bases, leaving 17 bases between the germline ends. The DNA for the CDR3 is TGTGCCAGCAGTGAATGGCCGGGGGATTCGGCTGGCTACACCTTC. Protein sequence: CASSEWPGDSAGYTF. The entire variable domain, with the rest obtained from reference TRBV2 and TRBJ1-2, is as follows: EPEVTQTPSHQVTQMGQEVILRCVPISNHLYFYWYRQILGQKVEFLVSFYNNEISEKSEIFDDQFSVERPDGSNFTLKIRSTKLEDSAMYFCASSEWPGDSAGYTFGSGTRLTVV.

The V and J genes are TRBV5-6 and TRBJ1-1; D ambiguous. Germline CDR1 reads SGHDT; CDR2 reads YYEEEE. This CDR3 is built from 12 residues. V shed 0 bases and J shed 7 bases, with 7 bases lying between them. The CDR3 region has the DNA TGTGCCAGCAGCTTGGGGCGGGGTGAAGCTTTCTTT. It is translated as CASSLGRGEAFF.

This chain uses TRBV7-3 with TRBJ2-1, with 9 bases aligning to TRBD1. Losses at the gene ends were 6 bases for V and 0 bases for J; bases not matched to a gene: 3. The CDR3 is 15 residues long. Germline CDR1 SGHTA, CDR2 FQGTGA. For the CDR3, the DNA is TGTGCCAGCAGTAAGGACAGGGGCTCCTACAATGAGCAGTTCTTC. Translation gives CASSKDRGSYNEQFF.

The genes are TRBV27 and TRBJ2-5; possibly TRBD2 for D (5 bases). The V and J ends lost 4 bases and 4 bases respectively, with 13 bases between them. This CDR3 is built from 14 residues. Looked up from germline, CDR1 is MNHEY and CDR2 is SMNVEV (reference sequence). The CDR3 DNA follows: TGTGCCAGCAGTTCGAGGAGACGGGGAGAGACCCAGTACTTC. This encodes CASSSRRRGETQYF.

The CDR3 spells CASSYRGPSTDTQYF. CDR3 nucleotides: TGTGCCAGCAGTTACCGGGGACCAAGCACAGATACGCAGTATTTT. The rearrangement uses TRBV27 and TRBJ2-3; TRBD1 or TRBD2 may be the D gene (5 bases each). This CDR3 region has 15 residues. V was cut by 4 bases and J by 0 bases, with 11 bases left in between. Germline V CDR1 and CDR2: MNHEY, SMNVEV (reference sequence).

This chain connects TRBV5-4 to TRBJ1-4, with D hard to call. Germline values: CDR1 SGHNT, CDR2 YYREEE (reference sequence). V was shortened by 4 bases and J by 7 bases, with 23 bases between the two germline ends. The CDR3 contains 17 residues. CDR3 sequence reads: CASSPGGPRLGGEKLFF. The CDR3 coding sequence is TGTGCCAGCAGCCCTGGCGGACCACGCCTTGGAGGTGAAAAACTGTTTTTT.

This clone turned up a few times. The chain is built from TRBV25-1 and TRBJ2-3, with no clear D. This CDR3 has 13 residues. Trimming removed 5 bases from V and 3 bases from J, with 9 bases in between. The germline gives CDR1 MGHDK, CDR2 SYGVNS. Here the CDR3 reads CASSRGSTDTQYF. The CDR3 region has the DNA TGTGCCAGCAGTAGAGGATCAACAGATACGCAGTATTTT.

The chain links TRBV9 to TRBJ2-7, with D unresolved. CDR3 length: 15 residues. V was cut by 0 bases and J by 1 base, with 11 bases left in between. Per the germline V gene, CDR1 is SGDLS and CDR2 is YYNGEE. CDR3 sequence: CASSVGPLDSYEQYF. CDR3 bases: TGTGCCAGCAGCGTAGGACCCCTCGATTCCTACGAGCAGTACTTC.

The chain couples TRBV27 to TRBJ1-1; a weak D match, TRBD1 (6 bases). V lost 4 bases and J 6 bases, leaving 21 bases between the germline ends. Germline values: CDR1 MNHEY, CDR2 SMNVEV (reference sequence). The CDR3 runs 16 residues. CDR3 coding DNA: TGTGCCAGCAGTTCTTATCCAGGGGACGTGGGAGCTGAAGCTTTCTTT. Its protein is CASSSYPGDVGAEAFF.

DNA of the CDR3: TGTGCCAGCAGTTCATCCGGGACGCGAAATCAGCCCCAGCATTTT. Its translation is CASSSSGTRNQPQHF. The chain has TRBV28 and TRBJ1-5; maybe TRBD1 (5 bases). This CDR3 comprises 15 residues. V was cut by 4 bases and J by 4 bases, with 14 bases left in between. The germline gives CDR1 MDHEN, CDR2 SYDVKM. The full variable domain, with the rest looked up from reference TRBV28 and TRBJ1-5, is DVKVTQSSRYLVKRTGEKVFLECVQDMDHENMFWYRQDPGLGLRLIYFSYDVKMKEKGDIPEGYSVSREKKERFSLILESASTNQTSMYLCASSSSGTRNQPQHFGDGTRLSIL.

This chain uses TRBV7-2 with TRBJ2-1; D might be TRBD2 (6 bases). Trimming removed 0 bases at V and 6 bases at J, with 15 bases between. There are 16 residues in the CDR3. Looked up from germline, CDR1 is SGHTA and CDR2 is FQGNSA. CDR3 in DNA: TGTGCCAGCAGCTTAGCTGGCGGGGTCAGACGCAATGAGCAGTTCTTC. Amino acid sequence: CASSLAGGVRRNEQFF.

This chain connects TRBV7-3 to TRBJ1-1; possibly TRBD1 for D (6 bases). Trimming took 5 bases from V and 1 from J, leaving 14 bases between them. This CDR3 spans 15 amino acids. Germline-derived CDR1 and CDR2 are SGHTA and FQGTGA. The CDR3 here is CASSPSGAPNTEAFF. The CDR3 coding sequence is TGTGCCAGCAGCCCATCGGGGGCACCGAACACTGAAGCTTTCTTT.

The CDR3, as DNA: TGTGCCAGCAGCCCCCCAACTAGCGGGAGTTACGAGCAGTACTTC. As protein: CASSPPTSGSYEQYF. The chain uses TRBV7-9 and TRBJ2-7, with 11 bases that match TRBD2. The CDR3 extends over 15 amino acids. V lost 5 bases, J lost 4 bases, and 7 bases stayed unmatched. Germline CDR1 reads SEHNR; CDR2 reads FQNEAQ (reference sequence).

A word on this clone: This sample also contains other DNA sequences that code for the same CDR3. V and J are TRBV29-1 and TRBJ2-3; D unresolved. Germline CDR1 SQVTM, CDR2 ANQGSEA. CDR3 length: 12 residues. Trimming took off 4 bases at V and 1 base at J, with 6 bases between the two ends. DNA of the CDR3: TGCAGCGTTGGTGGGGGCACAGATACGCAGTATTTT. Residues: CSVGGGTDTQYF.

This chain joins TRBV5-1 and TRBJ2-5, with 8 bases matching TRBD2. The CDR3 covers 15 residues. Looked up from germline, CDR1 is SGHRS and CDR2 is YFSETQ. Trimming cost V 4 bases and J 4 bases; bases outside gene matches: 9. CDR3 sequence reads: CASSPGGVWAETQYF. The DNA for the CDR3 is TGCGCCAGCAGCCCGGGAGGGGTGTGGGCAGAGACCCAGTACTTC.